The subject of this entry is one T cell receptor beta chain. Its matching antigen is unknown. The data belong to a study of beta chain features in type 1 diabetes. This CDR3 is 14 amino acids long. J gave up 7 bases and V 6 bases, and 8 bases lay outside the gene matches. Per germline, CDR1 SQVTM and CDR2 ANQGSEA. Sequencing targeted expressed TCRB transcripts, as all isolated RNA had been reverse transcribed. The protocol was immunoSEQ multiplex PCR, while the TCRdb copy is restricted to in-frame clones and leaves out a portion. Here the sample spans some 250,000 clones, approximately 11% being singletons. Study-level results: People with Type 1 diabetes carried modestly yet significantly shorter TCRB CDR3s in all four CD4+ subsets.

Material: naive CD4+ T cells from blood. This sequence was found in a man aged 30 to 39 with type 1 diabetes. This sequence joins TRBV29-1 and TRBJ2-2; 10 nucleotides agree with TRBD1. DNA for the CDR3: TGCAGCGTCGCCGGACAGGGGGACCGCGGGGAGCTGTTTTTT. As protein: CSVAGQGDRGELFF.